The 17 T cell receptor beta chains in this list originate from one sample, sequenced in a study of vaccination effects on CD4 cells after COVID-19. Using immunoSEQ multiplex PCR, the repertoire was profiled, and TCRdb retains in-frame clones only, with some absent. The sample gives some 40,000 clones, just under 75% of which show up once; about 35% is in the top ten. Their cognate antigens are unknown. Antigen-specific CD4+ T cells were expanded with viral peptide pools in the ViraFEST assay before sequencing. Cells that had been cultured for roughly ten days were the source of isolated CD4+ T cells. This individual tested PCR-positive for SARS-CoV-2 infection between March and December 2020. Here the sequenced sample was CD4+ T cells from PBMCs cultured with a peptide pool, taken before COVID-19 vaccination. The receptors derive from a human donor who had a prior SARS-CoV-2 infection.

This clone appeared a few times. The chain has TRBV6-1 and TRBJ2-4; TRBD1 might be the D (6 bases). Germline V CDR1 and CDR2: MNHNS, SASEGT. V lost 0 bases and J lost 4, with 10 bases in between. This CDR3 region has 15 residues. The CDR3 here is CASSEAWQGKNIQYF. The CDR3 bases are TGTGCCAGCAGTGAAGCATGGCAGGGGAAAAACATTCAGTACTTC.

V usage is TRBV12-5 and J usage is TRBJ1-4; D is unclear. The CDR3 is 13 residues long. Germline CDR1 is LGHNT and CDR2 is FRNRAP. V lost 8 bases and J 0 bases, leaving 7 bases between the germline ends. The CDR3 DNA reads TGTGCTAGTCACCCCTCAACTAATGAAAAACTGTTTTTT. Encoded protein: CASHPSTNEKLFF.

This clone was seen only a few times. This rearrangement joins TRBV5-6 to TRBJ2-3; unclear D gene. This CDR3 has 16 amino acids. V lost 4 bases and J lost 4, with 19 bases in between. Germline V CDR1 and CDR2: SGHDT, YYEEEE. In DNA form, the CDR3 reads TGTGCCAGCAGCCCCCTCGCGTCGTCCTGGGCAGATACGCAGTATTTT. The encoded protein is CASSPLASSWADTQYF.

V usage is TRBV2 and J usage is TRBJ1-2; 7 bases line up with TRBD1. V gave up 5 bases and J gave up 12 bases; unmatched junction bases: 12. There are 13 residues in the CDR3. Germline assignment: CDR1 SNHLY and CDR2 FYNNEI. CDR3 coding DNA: TGTGCCAGCAGTCCGGACAGGACTGCGCGGGACACCTTC. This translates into CASSPDRTARDTF.

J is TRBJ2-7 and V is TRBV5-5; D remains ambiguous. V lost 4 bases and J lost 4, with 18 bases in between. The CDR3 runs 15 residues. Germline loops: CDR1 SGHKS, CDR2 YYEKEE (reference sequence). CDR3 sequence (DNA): TGTGCCAGCAGCCTCGCAGCCAACGGAAATTACGAGCAGTACTTC. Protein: CASSLAANGNYEQYF.

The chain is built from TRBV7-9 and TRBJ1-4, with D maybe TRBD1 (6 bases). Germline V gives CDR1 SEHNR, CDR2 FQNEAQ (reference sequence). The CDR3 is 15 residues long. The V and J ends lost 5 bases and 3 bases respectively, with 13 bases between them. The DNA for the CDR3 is TGTGCCAGCAGCCCCCAGGGGAGAGCTAATGAAAAACTGTTTTTT. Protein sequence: CASSPQGRANEKLFF.

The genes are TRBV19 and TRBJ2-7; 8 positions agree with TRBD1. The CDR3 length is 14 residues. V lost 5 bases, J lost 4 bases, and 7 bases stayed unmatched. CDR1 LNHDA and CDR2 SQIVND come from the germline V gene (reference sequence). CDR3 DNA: TGTGCCAGTAGTGCCCAGGGGGCTGGGTACGAGCAGTACTTC. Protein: CASSAQGAGYEQYF.

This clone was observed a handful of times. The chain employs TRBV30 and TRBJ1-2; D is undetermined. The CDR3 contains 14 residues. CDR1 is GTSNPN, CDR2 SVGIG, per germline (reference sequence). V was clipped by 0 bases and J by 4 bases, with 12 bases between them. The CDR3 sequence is CAWSVLLQSYGYTF. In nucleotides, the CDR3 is TGTGCCTGGAGTGTCCTACTCCAGAGCTATGGCTACACCTTC.

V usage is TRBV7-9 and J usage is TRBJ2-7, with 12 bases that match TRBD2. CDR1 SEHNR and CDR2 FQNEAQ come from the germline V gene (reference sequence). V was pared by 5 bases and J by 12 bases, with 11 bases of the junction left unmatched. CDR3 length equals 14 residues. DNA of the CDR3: TGTGCCAGCAGCCTCCAGACTAGCGGGAGTTCCTTGTACTTC. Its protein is CASSLQTSGSSLYF.

Written as DNA, the CDR3 is TGTGCCAGCAGCTTGGCAGGGGCTAATGAAAAACTGTTTTTT. Translated, it gives CASSLAGANEKLFF. This sequence joins TRBV5-4 and TRBJ1-4; D is perhaps TRBD1 (6 bases). Deletions cut 0 bases from V and 3 bases from J, with 6 bases between. Germline V gene data show CDR1 as SGHNT and CDR2 as YYREEE (reference sequence). This CDR3 region has 14 residues.

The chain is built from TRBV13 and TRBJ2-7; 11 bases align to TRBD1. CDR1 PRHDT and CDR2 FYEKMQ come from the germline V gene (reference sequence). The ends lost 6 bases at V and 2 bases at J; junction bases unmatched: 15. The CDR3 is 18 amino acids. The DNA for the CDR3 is TGTGCCAGCAGTTACCGGGACAGGGGGTGGTTTGGAGCCTACGAGCAGTACTTC. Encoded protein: CASSYRDRGWFGAYEQYF.

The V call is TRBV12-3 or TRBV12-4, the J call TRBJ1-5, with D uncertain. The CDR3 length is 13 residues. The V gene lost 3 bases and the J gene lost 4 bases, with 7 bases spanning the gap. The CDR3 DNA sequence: TGTGCCAGCAGTTTTAGGCGGAATCAGCCCCAGCATTTT. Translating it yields CASSFRRNQPQHF.

The DNA of the CDR3 is TGTGCCAGCAGCCAAGTCCGCGGTCCGATCCGGAAAGTTCGTGGCTACACCTTC. This codes for CASSQVRGPIRKVRGYTF. The V and J genes are TRBV3-1 (or the pseudogene TRBV3-2) and TRBJ1-2; D uncertain. Per germline, CDR1 LGHDT and CDR2 YNNKEL (reference sequence). The CDR3 covers 18 residues. Trimming removed 1 base from V and 7 bases from J, with 25 bases in between.

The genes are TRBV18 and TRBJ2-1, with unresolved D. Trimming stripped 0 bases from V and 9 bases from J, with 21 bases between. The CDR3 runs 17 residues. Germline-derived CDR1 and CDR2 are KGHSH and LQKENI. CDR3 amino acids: CASSPPMARTTTTEQFF. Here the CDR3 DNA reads TGTGCCAGCTCACCACCGATGGCGCGAACCACTACCACTGAGCAGTTCTTC.

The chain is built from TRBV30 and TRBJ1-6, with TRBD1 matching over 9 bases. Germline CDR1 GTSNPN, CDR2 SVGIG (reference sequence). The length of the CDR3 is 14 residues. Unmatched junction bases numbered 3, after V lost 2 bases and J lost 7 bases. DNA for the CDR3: TGTGCCTGGAGTCAAGGGACAGGGAATTCACCCCTCCACTTT. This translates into CAWSQGTGNSPLHF.

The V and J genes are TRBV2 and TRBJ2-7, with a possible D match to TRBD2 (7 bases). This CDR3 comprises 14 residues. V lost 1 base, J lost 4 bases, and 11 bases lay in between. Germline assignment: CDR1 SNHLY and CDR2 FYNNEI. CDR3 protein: CASSEGRGRYEQYF. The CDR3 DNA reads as TGTGCCAGCAGTGAAGGGCGGGGGCGGTACGAGCAGTACTTC.

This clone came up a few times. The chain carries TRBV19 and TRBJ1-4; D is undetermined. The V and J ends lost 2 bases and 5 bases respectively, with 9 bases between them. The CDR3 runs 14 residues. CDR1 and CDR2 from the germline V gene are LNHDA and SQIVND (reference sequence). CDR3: CASSIWARNEKLFF. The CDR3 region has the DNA TGTGCCAGTAGTATATGGGCCCGAAATGAAAAACTGTTTTTT.